A single sample gave rise to the 4 T cell receptor beta chains below, sequenced in a study of beta chain features in type 1 diabetes. Isolated RNA was reverse transcribed in full, so expressed TCRB transcripts were sequenced. The assay was immunoSEQ multiplex PCR, and TCRdb's table has in-frame clones only and misses some. This sample has 900,000 or so clones, with 15% to 20% found just once. The sample was naive CD4+ T cells from blood. The receptors stem from a woman aged 18-29 years in good health.

This chain joins TRBV7-9 and TRBJ2-4; 8 nucleotides agree with TRBD1. J lost 0 bases, V lost 4 bases, and 11 bases had no gene match. The CDR3 has 18 amino acids. The V gene's germline CDR1 is SEHNR and CDR2 FQNEAQ (reference sequence). The DNA of the CDR3 is TGTGCCAGCAGCTCCAGGACAGGGCCCCCACTAGCCAAAAACATTCAGTACTTC. Translation: CASSSRTGPPLAKNIQYF.

The rearrangement joins TRBV27 to TRBJ2-3; 12 bases are a match to TRBD2. This CDR3 contains 16 residues. After removal of 6 bases from V and 5 bases from J, the junction contained 9 bases not matched to a gene. CDR1 is MNHEY, CDR2 SMNVEV, per germline (reference sequence). The DNA for the CDR3 is TGTGCCAGCAGGCGATCTAGCGGGAGGGGGAAAGATACGCAGTATTTT. The encoded protein is CASRRSSGRGKDTQYF.

This clone was seen a handful of times. The chain recombines TRBV6-5 with TRBJ2-5; TRBD1 or TRBD2 may be the D gene (5 bases each). Trimming stripped 0 bases from V and 0 bases from J, with 8 bases between. The length of the CDR3 is 15 residues. Germline values: CDR1 MNHEY, CDR2 SVGAGI. CDR3 region: CASSYSRGNQETQYF. The CDR3 region has the DNA TGTGCCAGCAGTTACTCGAGGGGAAACCAAGAGACCCAGTACTTC.

V and J are TRBV7-3 and TRBJ2-2, with TRBD2 matching 13 bases. This CDR3 spans 16 amino acids. J gave up 7 bases and V 4 bases, and 6 bases lay outside the gene matches. Germline assignment: CDR1 SGHTA and CDR2 FQGTGA. The chain's CDR3 is CASSSWTSGRIGELFF. The CDR3 region has the DNA TGTGCCAGCAGCTCCTGGACTAGCGGGAGAATCGGGGAGCTGTTTTTT.